This entry lists 13 T cell receptor beta chains sequenced from one sample in a study of technical replicates of blood from a few donors. The assay was immunoSEQ multiplex PCR, and TCRdb's table has in-frame clones only and misses some. The data hold fewer than 85,000 clones, with around 94% observed a single time. Sequenced sample: T cells isolated from PBMCs. These receptors were taken from a human donor in good health.

V gene TRBV28 combines with J gene TRBJ2-7; TRBD1 matches at 7 bases. CDR1 and CDR2 from the germline V gene are MDHEN and SYDVKM. V lost 5 bases and J lost 5; bases outside the gene matches: 15. This CDR3 spans 16 amino acids. The CDR3 is CASSPWITGVEDEQYF. The DNA of the CDR3 is TGTGCCAGCAGTCCCTGGATAACAGGGGTAGAGGACGAGCAGTACTTC.

The chain recombines TRBV27 with TRBJ1-1; 12 nucleotides match TRBD1. The V and J ends lost 3 bases and 4 bases, in that order; junction bases with no gene match: 9. The CDR3 runs 17 residues. Germline-derived CDR1 and CDR2 are MNHEY and SMNVEV (reference sequence). The CDR3 DNA follows: TGTGCCAGCAGTTTTACATACCGGGACAGGGGGCCCACTGAAGCTTTCTTT. Protein product: CASSFTYRDRGPTEAFF.

CDR3 in amino acids: CASSQENQFYEQYF. CDR3 nucleotides: TGCGCCAGCAGCCAAGAGAATCAGTTCTACGAGCAGTACTTC. The genes are TRBV4-3 and TRBJ2-7; the D is unclear. This CDR3 region has 14 residues. CDR1 LGHNA and CDR2 YSLEER come from the germline V gene. V lost 0 bases to trimming and J lost 3 bases, with 9 bases between them.

This chain links TRBV12-5 with TRBJ2-5; D ambiguous. V was trimmed by 0 bases and J by 5 bases, leaving 7 bases between them. The CDR3 totals 13 residues. Germline CDR1 is LGHNT and CDR2 is FRNRAP. Here the CDR3 DNA reads TGTGCTAGTGGTTTGGTAAATTATGAGACCCAGTACTTC. As protein: CASGLVNYETQYF.

The chain uses TRBV5-4 and TRBJ2-1; 9 nucleotides align to TRBD1. The V and J ends lost 4 bases and 1 base, in that order; junction bases with no gene match: 12. The CDR3 extends over 18 amino acids. CDR1 is SGHNT, CDR2 YYREEE, per germline (reference sequence). The CDR3 DNA reads as TGTGCCAGCAGCCCGGTTGGGACTGACAGGGGGTCCTACAATGAGCAGTTCTTC. Residues: CASSPVGTDRGSYNEQFF.

This chain joins TRBV5-1 and TRBJ2-1, with 13 positions matching TRBD2. J gave up 4 bases and V 5 bases, and 6 bases lay outside the gene matches. This CDR3 spans 16 amino acids. Germline V gene data show CDR1 as SGHRS and CDR2 as YFSETQ. The CDR3: CASRRTSGGLYNEQFF. The CDR3 bases are TGCGCCAGCAGGAGGACTAGCGGGGGTTTATACAATGAGCAGTTCTTC.

The chain is built from TRBV6-6 and TRBJ1-1; no clear D gene. CDR3 length: 13 residues. V lost 5 bases and J lost 1, with 8 bases in between. The germline V gene has CDR1 MNHNY and CDR2 SVGAGI (reference sequence). CDR3 protein: CASSNKENTEAFF. For the CDR3, the DNA is TGTGCCAGCAGTAACAAAGAGAACACTGAAGCTTTCTTT.

The rearrangement links TRBV30 to TRBJ2-7; tentatively, D is TRBD2 (5 bases). Germline CDR1 is GTSNPN and CDR2 is SVGIG (reference sequence). The CDR3 totals 13 residues. V was pared by 0 bases and J by 6 bases, with 12 bases between. The CDR3 loop reads CAWSVTREGEQYF. Written as DNA, the CDR3 is TGTGCCTGGAGTGTAACTAGGGAAGGCGAGCAGTACTTC.

The sample holds one count of this clone. The chain employs TRBV30 and TRBJ1-5; weak D call: TRBD1 (6 bases). The germline V gene has CDR1 GTSNPN and CDR2 SVGIG (reference sequence). With 0 bases removed from V and 6 bases from J, the gap between germline ends came to 15 bases. This CDR3 spans 15 amino acids. The CDR3 sequence is CAWSVFVQGTQPQHF. CDR3 DNA sequence: TGTGCCTGGAGTGTATTTGTACAGGGAACTCAGCCCCAGCATTTT.

This clone was observed once. The chain couples TRBV19 to TRBJ2-7; 8 bases align to TRBD1. This CDR3 has 14 amino acids. J lost 1 base, V lost 4 bases, and 3 bases had no gene match. Germline V gene lookup returns CDR1 LNHDA and CDR2 SQIVND (reference sequence). CDR3 in DNA: TGTGCCAGTAGTAACCAGGGGGCTTCCTACGAGCAGTACTTC. Translating it yields CASSNQGASYEQYF.

The V and J genes are TRBV6-5 and TRBJ2-7; TRBD2 is a possible D gene (6 bases). This CDR3 is built from 14 residues. Trimming took 5 bases from V and 4 from J, leaving 15 bases between them. Per germline, CDR1 MNHEY and CDR2 SVGAGI. CDR3 protein: CASSGTGRPYEQYF. The CDR3 bases are TGTGCCAGCAGTGGGACTGGGAGGCCTTACGAGCAGTACTTC.

This sequence joins TRBV5-8 and TRBJ2-3; 7 nucleotides match TRBD1. Germline V gives CDR1 SGHTS, CDR2 YDEGEE. The CDR3 spans 14 residues. V lost 3 bases, J lost 3 bases, and 4 bases stayed unmatched. The CDR3 DNA reads TGTGCCAGCAGCTCCGGGACAGCAACAGATACGCAGTATTTT. Amino acids: CASSSGTATDTQYF.

A single count supports this clone. The chain recombines TRBV9 with TRBJ2-7; 8 bases fit TRBD2. CDR1 and CDR2 (germline): SGDLS, YYNGEE. V was clipped by 0 bases and J by 5 bases; unmatched bases: 7. This CDR3 comprises 15 residues. This CDR3 is CASSVGLAGRDEQYF. Here the CDR3 DNA reads TGTGCCAGCAGCGTAGGGCTAGCGGGTAGGGACGAGCAGTACTTC.